This TCR beta chain was observed in a study of technical replicates of blood from a handful of donors. Clones were read by immunoSEQ multiplex PCR, and TCRdb kept only the in-frame ones, dropping some. The sample includes some 54,000 clones, around 93% seen only once; the top ten take around 4.4%. J gave up 3 bases and V 6 bases, and 7 bases lay outside the gene matches. From germline, CDR1 is MNHEY and CDR2 SVGAGI. This CDR3 spans 15 amino acids. This clonotype was obtained from a human donor in good health. Some clones in this sample may be carry-over from other donors' samples. The specimen sequenced was PBMCs. This sequence joins TRBV6-5 and TRBJ1-3, with 8 nucleotides matching TRBD1. Here the CDR3 DNA reads TGTGCCAGCAGCCCAGGGGGCTACATTGGAAACACCATATATTTT. This sequence encodes CASSPGGYIGNTIYF.